This entry is about one T cell receptor beta chain. This clone appeared once. Its antigen is unknown. Base-call qualities are not available, and no considerably larger clone is one nucleotide away. Per the publication, the time point label means: cells obtained before transplantation from donor or recipient. CD3+CD4+ and CD3+CD8+ populations were FACS-sorted from unstimulated pre-transplant donor and recipient cells taken from spleen or lymph nodes. The data stem from a study of graft-versus-host responses after intestinal transplantation (dated by TCRdb to about 2021). At the level of the whole study: Recipients received multivisceral, liver-intestinal, or isolated intestinal transplants. Every recipient was given anti-thymocyte globulin induction, then maintenance tacrolimus and steroids for roughly three years. After intestinal transplantation, graft-versus-host and host-versus-graft alloreactive T cell clones in the graft, circulation and bone marrow were tracked using bulk TCR-beta CDR3 sequencing. To identify alloreactive clones, pre-transplant mixed lymphocyte reaction products were sequenced and then compared with unstimulated pre-transplant donor and recipient T cells. Of the 20 to 25 intestinal transplant recipients enrolled in the cohort, one of whom was a retransplant, a few patients without pretransplant specimens were excluded. Donor T cell macrochimerism was defined as a peak of at least 4% donor T cells among recipient peripheral blood mononuclear cells. Rather than going through the commercial service, samples from a few later patients were sequenced in-house on an Illumina MiSeq and processed with MiXCR.

The library was produced with the immunoSEQ multiplex PCR assay. For most patients, genomic DNA was isolated with the Qiagen DNeasy Blood and Tissue Kit and sent frozen to Adaptive Biotechnologies for TCR sequencing. High-throughput TCR-beta CDR3 sequencing of genomic DNA from most patients was performed by Adaptive Biotechnologies. For the original study's pipeline: Adaptive's ImmunoSEQ software was the source of the TCR sequencing data for about 20 patients, while three other patients were processed with MiXCR and VDJtools. CD4 versus CD8 sorting errors were corrected by removing sequences found in both subsets at a frequency ratio below 5:1. CDR3 nucleotide sequences shared between donor and recipient were removed because their origin could not be assigned. To count as alloreactive, a clone needed at least 2-fold expansion over unstimulated cells and a minimum CFSE-low frequency of 0.002% (template counts) or 0.001% (read counts). Clones detected in sequenced pre-transplant spleen, lymph node, or MLR CFSE-low populations of the donor or recipient were defined as mappable. Cumulative frequency of alloreactive clones was calculated as a percentage of all sequences weighted by copy number. TCRdb took this table from immuneACCESS and kept in-frame rearrangements with V and J called. Such tables lack part of the clones; where checked against another copy, unresolved V genes explain under half of the gap, and the rest is unexplained. V, J and clone size reflect that table, while D and trimming were determined from the DNA. This sample has about 64,000 clones in its table, and approximately 90% of those were observed once. The top ten constitute 1.5% to 2% of the sample.

Study-wide findings and limitations: In the allografts of patients with donor T cell macrochimerism, GvH to HvG T cell clonal ratios were high. GvH clones turned up in recipient bone marrow, with some appearing earlier in ileal mucosa or blood, a pattern consistent with an intestinal mucosal origin. The conclusions were limited by the relatively low number and heterogeneity of the intestinal transplant patients. Early after transplant, peak levels of circulating GvH clones were found to be associated with declines in HvG clones.

CDR1 and CDR2 were assigned from the germline V gene as SQVTM and ANQGSEA. V is reduced by 6 bases and J by 8 bases, leaving a spacing of 20 bases between them. From the cysteine up to the phenylalanine, the CDR3 has a length of 14 residues. The CDR3 DNA has 42 bases and is translated from base 1. The rearrangement combines TRBV29-1 with TRBJ2-1; TRBD2 could be the D gene, as 5 bases match. The source of this sequence is a human donor who was the organ donor for an intestinal transplant. This specimen consisted of unstimulated CD8+ T cells sorted from spleen or lymph node cells, obtained before transplant. The DNA reads as follows: TGCAGCGTCTGGCGGGTTCTCGACCCTGATGAGCAGTTCTTC. Its coded protein is CSVWRVLDPDEQFF.